This note documents a single T cell receptor (beta chain) sequence. The antigen is undetermined. This sample stems from a study of T cell responses to AZD1222 COVID-19 vaccine. Study-wide findings and caveats: Spike as a whole was targeted by vaccine-associated CD4 TCRs, dominant at 160-218 and 743-854. Elevations in Spike-specific TCR breadth and depth followed administration of two AZD1222 doses. The donor cohort was predominantly white British with a female majority, and clonal diversity may have been underestimated. Just 5 to 7 AZD1222 recipients were seropositive at baseline.

Sequencing used immunoSEQ multiplex PCR; TCRdb keeps in-frame clones, though not all of them. The repertoire holds just under 35,000 clones, with about 88% as singletons. This CDR3 comprises 14 residues. Germline-derived CDR1 and CDR2 are MNHEY and SMNVEV (reference sequence). The V end was cut by 4 bases, the J end by 8 bases, with 17 bases between. The V call is TRBV27, the J call TRBJ1-2, with a weak D call TRBD1 (5 bases). Sequenced material: peripheral blood, taken on day 0 of AZD1222 vaccination. The sequence was collected from an adult in good health. CDR3 bases: TGTGCCAGCAGTTCCATCCAGGGTGTGGGGGGCTACACCTTC. Its protein is CASSSIQGVGGYTF.